Each of the 13 T cell receptor beta chains below was sequenced from the same sample in a study of regulatory T cells in long-lasting Graves disease. The time point denotes: newly diagnosed GD, antithyroid drugs for less than 3 months. PBMCs provided the RNA from which the TCR library was made. In building TCR beta libraries, iRepertoire HTBI primers were used together with Arm-PCR of CDR3 regions. TCRdb used MiXCR to reprocess the multiplex PCR reads, holding one entry per CDR3 protein. Of over 300,000 distinct CDR3 sequences in the sample, around a sixth were seen once. The source material was peripheral blood mononuclear cells (PBMCs), sampled at new diagnosis, from a patient treated with antithyroid drugs. These receptor sequences come from a female donor with Graves disease.

The chain has TRBV7-2 and TRBJ2-7, with a possible D match to TRBD1 (6 bases). Trimming removed 1 base at V and 7 bases at J, with 17 bases between. Germline-derived CDR1 and CDR2 are SGHTA and FQGNSA. There are 15 residues in the CDR3. CDR3 sequence (DNA): TGTGCCAGCAGCTTAGGGAACAGGGATGTGGGTGAGCAGTACTTC. Its translation is CASSLGNRDVGEQYF. Based on the CDR3 plus reference TRBV7-2 and TRBJ2-7, the full variable domain is GAGVSQSPSNKVTEKGKDVELRCDPISGHTALYWYRQSLGQGLEFLIYFQGNSAPDKSGLPSDRFSAERTGGSVSTLTIQRTQQEDSAVYLCASSLGNRDVGEQYFGPGTRLTVT.

Ten or more counts support this clonotype. The CDR3 spells CASSLGQDNNEQFF. The CDR3 bases are TGTGCCAGCAGCTTAGGACAGGACAACAATGAGCAGTTCTTC. The rearrangement uses TRBV7-2 and TRBJ2-1; D may be TRBD1 (6 bases). Trimming pared 1 base from V and 5 bases from J, leaving 9 bases between. The CDR3 sequence is 14 residues long. CDR1 SGHTA and CDR2 FQGNSA come from the germline V gene.

This clonotype was recorded at least ten times. This chain joins TRBV28 and TRBJ2-3; TRBD1 aligns across 8 bases. From germline, CDR1 is MDHEN and CDR2 SYDVKM. CDR3 size: 15 residues. Trimming cost V 4 bases and J 4 bases; bases outside gene matches: 7. CDR3 sequence reads: CASSSAGQGADTQYF. The DNA for the CDR3 is TGTGCCAGCAGTTCAGCTGGACAGGGTGCAGATACGCAGTATTTT.

The CDR3: CASSPDPHLTDTQYF. The DNA of the CDR3 is TGTGCCAGCAGCCCAGACCCACACCTCACAGATACGCAGTATTTT. V usage is TRBV11-2 and J usage is TRBJ2-3; D unresolved. CDR3 length: 15 residues. The germline CDR1 and CDR2 sequences are SGHAT and FQNNGV. The V end was cut by 5 bases, the J end by 2 bases, with 14 bases between.

As for this clonotype: This clone may be a read error of a much larger clone one base away. The chain employs TRBV27 and TRBJ2-3; no firm D call. Trimming removed 5 bases from V and 2 bases from J, with 2 bases in between. The CDR3 runs to 11 residues. Germline V lookup: CDR1 MNHEY, CDR2 SMNVEV (reference sequence). The CDR3 DNA follows: TGTGCCAGCAGTAACACAGATACGCAGTATTTT. Translated, it gives CASSNTDTQYF.

This clonotype was recorded many times. V and J are TRBV12-3 or TRBV12-4 and TRBJ2-1, with D possibly being TRBD2 (5 bases). The CDR3 contains 14 residues. The V gene lost 0 bases and the J gene lost 3 bases, with 6 bases spanning the gap. This CDR3 is CASSLAGVYNEQFF. CDR3 nucleotide sequence: TGTGCCAGCAGTTTAGCGGGAGTCTACAATGAGCAGTTCTTC.

There are many counts of this clonotype. The chain is built from TRBV6-1 and TRBJ1-5; 8 nucleotides match TRBD1. V dropped 3 bases and J dropped 2; count of bases not matched to a gene: 3. CDR3 length: 15 amino acids. CDR1 and CDR2 from the germline V gene are MNHNS and SASEGT. The CDR3 bases are TGTGCCAGCAGTGACAGGGGGCAACGCAATCAGCCCCAGCATTTT. Translating gives CASSDRGQRNQPQHF.

This clonotype was seen a few times. This chain uses TRBV19 with TRBJ1-5; unclear D gene. V lost 6 bases and J 10 bases, leaving 13 bases between the germline ends. The CDR3 is 12 residues long. Germline V gene lookup returns CDR1 LNHDA and CDR2 SQIVND (reference sequence). This chain's CDR3 is CASRDGGHPQHF. In DNA, the CDR3 is TGTGCCAGTAGGGACGGAGGGCACCCCCAGCATTTT.

Many counts were recorded for this clonotype. This chain joins TRBV12-3 or TRBV12-4 and TRBJ1-1; D unclear. This CDR3 region has 14 residues. V lost 5 bases, J lost 1 base, and 11 bases lay in between. As DNA, the CDR3 is TGTGCCAGCAGTCCCCGACCAGGGAACACTGAAGCTTTCTTT. It translates to CASSPRPGNTEAFF.

Many counts were recorded for this clonotype. The gene calls are TRBV27 and TRBJ2-7, with D possibly matching TRBD1 (5 bases). Per the germline V gene, CDR1 is MNHEY and CDR2 is SMNVEV (reference sequence). The CDR3 runs 14 residues. V was clipped by 3 bases and J by 0 bases, with 9 bases between them. CDR3 loop: CASSFGHFSYEQYF. The CDR3 DNA follows: TGTGCCAGCAGTTTTGGACACTTCTCCTACGAGCAGTACTTC.

This clonotype was recorded at least ten times. V and J are TRBV28 and TRBJ2-6; D unresolved. CDR1 and CDR2 from the germline V gene are MDHEN and SYDVKM. V lost 5 bases and J 0 bases, leaving 11 bases between the germline ends. The CDR3 totals 16 residues. The CDR3 protein is CASSPRPLSGANVLTF. As DNA, the CDR3 is TGTGCCAGCAGTCCCCGGCCACTCTCTGGGGCCAACGTCCTGACTTTC.

This clonotype has a count of ten or more. The chain employs TRBV3-1 and TRBJ1-4; maybe TRBD1 (5 bases). Germline CDR1 and CDR2: LGHDT and YNNKEL (reference sequence). V was clipped by 1 base and J by 4 bases, with 13 bases between them. The CDR3 spans 16 residues. CDR3 in DNA: TGTGCCAGCAGCCAAGTACTGGGACTGCTTAATGAAAAACTGTTTTTT. This translates into CASSQVLGLLNEKLFF.

This clonotype was observed many times. The chain couples TRBV20-1 to TRBJ2-7, with 10 nucleotides matching TRBD1. The CDR3 is 15 amino acids. CDR1 DFQATT and CDR2 SNEGSKA come from the germline V gene (reference sequence). V shed 6 bases, J shed 3 bases, and the junction held 11 bases outside the gene matches. The CDR3 DNA sequence: TGCAGTGCCTACACAGCGGACAGGGGGAACTACGAGCAGTACTTC. This gives the protein CSAYTADRGNYEQYF.